This TCR beta chain was recorded in a study of T cells after somatic rescue of genetic block. Profiling relied on immunoSEQ multiplex PCR, and the TCRdb table lists in-frame clones only, not all of them. The sample consists of about 63,000 clones, about 91% of them appearing once. Per the germline V gene, CDR1 is LNHNV and CDR2 is YYDKDF (reference sequence). Germline trimming cut 5 bases from V and 5 bases from J; bases unmatched to any gene: 10. CDR3 length: 16 amino acids. This clone occurred once. This chain uses TRBV15 with TRBJ2-1; TRBD2 aligns across 9 bases. Sequencing input: peripheral blood mononuclear cells (PBMCs). This clonotype originated in a man aged 35 to 55. CDR3 coding DNA: TGTGCCACCAGCGCCCTGACTAGCGGATCCCACAATGAGCAGTTCTTC. This translates into CATSALTSGSHNEQFF.